This T cell receptor (beta chain) was retrieved from a study of T cell responses to AZD1222 COVID-19 vaccine. Libraries were prepared by immunoSEQ multiplex PCR; TCRdb keeps only in-frame clonotypes and omits some of them. The table shows 150,000 to 200,000 clones, with approximately 86% occurring only once. The specimen comprised peripheral blood, sampled 28 days after the second AZD1222 dose. The sequence derives from an adult who received the AZD1222 COVID-19 vaccine.

The CDR3, as DNA: TGTGCCACCAGCAGAGACCCCCGATTGAACACTGAAGCTTTCTTT. This translates into CATSRDPRLNTEAFF. The chain uses TRBV15 and TRBJ1-1; D not resolved. The CDR3 runs to 15 residues. The V gene's germline CDR1 is LNHNV and CDR2 YYDKDF (reference sequence). V was pared by 0 bases and J by 0 bases, with 8 bases between.